This TCR beta chain stems from a study of OX40 agonist ivuxolimab in advanced cancers. A single count supports this clone. TCRdb's copy holds only in-frame clones and misses some; the assay was immunoSEQ multiplex PCR. In the table there are about 59,000 clones, around 82% of which are singletons. CDR3 length: 13 amino acids. CDR1 and CDR2 (germline): MNHNS, SASEGT. J lost 4 bases, V lost 8 bases, and 5 bases had no gene match. Sequenced material: CD4+ or CD8+ T cells sorted from blood, taken in a trial of the OX40 agonist ivuxolimab. The rearrangement links TRBV6-1 to TRBJ2-7; 10 positions match TRBD1. The source is an adult with an advanced solid tumor such as melanoma, head and neck, liver or kidney cancer. The DNA for the CDR3 is TGTGCCAGCGGGACAGGGGAGGGATACGAGCAGTACTTC. Translating gives CASGTGEGYEQYF.